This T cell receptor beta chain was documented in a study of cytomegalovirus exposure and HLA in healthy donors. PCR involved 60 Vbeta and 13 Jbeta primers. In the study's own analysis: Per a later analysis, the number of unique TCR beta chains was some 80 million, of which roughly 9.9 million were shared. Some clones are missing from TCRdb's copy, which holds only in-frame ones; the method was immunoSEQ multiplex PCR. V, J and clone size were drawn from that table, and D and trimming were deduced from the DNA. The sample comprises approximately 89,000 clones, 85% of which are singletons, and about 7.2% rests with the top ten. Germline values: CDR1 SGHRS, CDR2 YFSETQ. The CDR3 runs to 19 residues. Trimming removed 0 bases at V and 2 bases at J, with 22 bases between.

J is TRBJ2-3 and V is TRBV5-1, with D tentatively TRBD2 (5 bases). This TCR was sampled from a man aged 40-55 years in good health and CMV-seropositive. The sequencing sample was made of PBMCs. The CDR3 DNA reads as TGCGCCAGCAGCTTGGGTGTCTCGGGGTCGGGTAGACACACAGATACGCAGTATTTT. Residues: CASSLGVSGSGRHTDTQYF. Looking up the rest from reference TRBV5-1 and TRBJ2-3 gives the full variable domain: KAGVTQTPRYLIKTRGQQVTLSCSPISGHRSVSWYQQTPGQGLQFLFEYFSETQRNKGNFPGRFSGRQFSNSRSEMNVSTLELGDSALYLCASSLGVSGSGRHTDTQYFGPGTRLTVL.